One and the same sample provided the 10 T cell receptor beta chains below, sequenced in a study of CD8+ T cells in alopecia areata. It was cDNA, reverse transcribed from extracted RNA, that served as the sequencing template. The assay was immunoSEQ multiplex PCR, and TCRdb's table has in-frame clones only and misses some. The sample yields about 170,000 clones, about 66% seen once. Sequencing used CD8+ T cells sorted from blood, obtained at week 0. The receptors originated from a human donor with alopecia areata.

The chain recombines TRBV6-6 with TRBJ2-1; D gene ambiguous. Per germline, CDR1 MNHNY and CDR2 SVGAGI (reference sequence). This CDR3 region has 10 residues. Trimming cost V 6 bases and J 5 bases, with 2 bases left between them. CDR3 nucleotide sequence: TGTGCCAGCAGACACAATGAGCAGTTCTTC. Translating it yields CASRHNEQFF.

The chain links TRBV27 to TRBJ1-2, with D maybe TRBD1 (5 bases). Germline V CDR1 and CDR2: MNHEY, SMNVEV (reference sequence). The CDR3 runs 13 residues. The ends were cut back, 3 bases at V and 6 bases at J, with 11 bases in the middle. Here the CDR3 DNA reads TGTGCCAGCAGTTTTGGGGGAGGAGATGGCTACACCTTC. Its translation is CASSFGGGDGYTF.

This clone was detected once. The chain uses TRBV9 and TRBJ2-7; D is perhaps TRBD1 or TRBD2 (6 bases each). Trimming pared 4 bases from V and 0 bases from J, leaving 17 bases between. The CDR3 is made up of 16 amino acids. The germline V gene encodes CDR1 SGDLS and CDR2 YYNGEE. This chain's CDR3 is CASSRDWGPSSYEQYF. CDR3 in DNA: TGTGCCAGCAGCCGGGACTGGGGGCCTAGCTCCTACGAGCAGTACTTC.

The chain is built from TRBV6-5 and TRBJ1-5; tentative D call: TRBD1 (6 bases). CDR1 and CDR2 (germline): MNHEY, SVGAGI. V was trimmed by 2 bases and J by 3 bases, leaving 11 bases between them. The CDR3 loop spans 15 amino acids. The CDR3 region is CASSYGQGPNQPQHF. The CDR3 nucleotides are TGTGCCAGCAGTTACGGGCAGGGGCCCAATCAGCCCCAGCATTTT.

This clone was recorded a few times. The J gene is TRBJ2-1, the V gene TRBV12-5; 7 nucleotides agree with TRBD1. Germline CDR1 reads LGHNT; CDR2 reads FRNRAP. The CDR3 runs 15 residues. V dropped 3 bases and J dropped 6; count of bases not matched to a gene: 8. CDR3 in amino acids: CASGFSRDRVNEQFF. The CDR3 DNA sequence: TGTGCTAGTGGTTTTAGCCGGGACAGAGTCAATGAGCAGTTCTTC. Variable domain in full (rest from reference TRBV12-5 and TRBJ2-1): DARVTQTPRHKVTEMGQEVTMRCQPILGHNTVFWYRQTMMQGLELLAYFRNRAPLDDSGMPKDRFSAEMPDATLATLKIQPSEPRDSAVYFCASGFSRDRVNEQFFGPGTRLTVL.

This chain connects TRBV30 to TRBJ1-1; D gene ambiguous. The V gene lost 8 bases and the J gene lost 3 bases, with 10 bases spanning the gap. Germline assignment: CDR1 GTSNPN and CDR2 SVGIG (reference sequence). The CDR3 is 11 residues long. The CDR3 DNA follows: TGTGCCGGGTACAGTTACACTGAAGCTTTCTTT. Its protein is CAGYSYTEAFF.

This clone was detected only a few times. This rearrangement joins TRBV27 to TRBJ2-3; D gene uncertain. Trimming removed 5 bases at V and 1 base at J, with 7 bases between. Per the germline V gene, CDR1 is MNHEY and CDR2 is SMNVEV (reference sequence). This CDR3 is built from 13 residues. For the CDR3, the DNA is TGTGCCAGCAGTCCACTACGCACAGATACGCAGTATTTT. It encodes CASSPLRTDTQYF.

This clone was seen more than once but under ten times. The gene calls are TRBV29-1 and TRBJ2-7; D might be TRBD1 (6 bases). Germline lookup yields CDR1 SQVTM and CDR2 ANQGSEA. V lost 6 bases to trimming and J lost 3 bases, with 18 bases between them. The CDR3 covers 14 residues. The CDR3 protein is CSVLSGAGDYEQYF. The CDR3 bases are TGCAGCGTCCTGTCAGGGGCAGGGGACTACGAGCAGTACTTC.

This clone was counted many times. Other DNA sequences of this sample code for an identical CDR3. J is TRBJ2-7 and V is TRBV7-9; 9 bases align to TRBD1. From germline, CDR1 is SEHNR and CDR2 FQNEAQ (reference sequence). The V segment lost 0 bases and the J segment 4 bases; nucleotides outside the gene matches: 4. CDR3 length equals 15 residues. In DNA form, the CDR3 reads TGTGCCAGCAGCTTAGCGAGGACAGGGGCTTACGAGCAGTACTTC. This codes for CASSLARTGAYEQYF.

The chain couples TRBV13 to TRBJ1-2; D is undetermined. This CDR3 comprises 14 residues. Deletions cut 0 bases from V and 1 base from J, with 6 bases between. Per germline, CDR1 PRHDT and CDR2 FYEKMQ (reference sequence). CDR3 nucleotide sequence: TGTGCCAGCAGCTTAGGTCGGGATAACTATGGCTACACCTTC. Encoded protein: CASSLGRDNYGYTF.